This T cell receptor (beta chain) was sequenced during a study of T cell responses to AZD1222 COVID-19 vaccine. Assay: immunoSEQ multiplex PCR; the TCRdb copy retains only in-frame clones and omits some. The profile shows 120,000 to 150,000 clones, just over 85% of them singletons. Germline V gene data show CDR1 as SEHNR and CDR2 as FQNEAQ (reference sequence). The CDR3 is 13 residues long. The V end was cut by 4 bases, the J end by 7 bases, with 13 bases between. This clone has just a few counts. The sample consisted of peripheral blood, taken 28 days after the second AZD1222 dose. The TCR was taken from an adult who received the AZD1222 COVID-19 vaccine. This sequence joins TRBV7-9 and TRBJ1-1, with no clear D. The CDR3 loop is CASSSEPGIEAFF. The CDR3 nucleotides read TGTGCCAGCAGCTCAGAGCCGGGCATTGAAGCTTTCTTT.